This T cell receptor beta chain stems from a study of cytomegalovirus exposure and HLA in healthy donors. The CDR3 totals 14 residues. Germline V CDR1 and CDR2: SEHNR, FQNEAQ (reference sequence). V trimming: 1 base; J trimming: 5 bases; junction bases outside the gene matches: 5. The primer mix had 60 Vbeta and 13 Jbeta primers. The method was immunoSEQ multiplex PCR; TCRdb's version includes in-frame clones alone and lacks a portion of them. The sample includes roughly 60,000 clones. The V and J genes are TRBV7-9 and TRBJ2-7, with 7 bases identical to TRBD2. The source material was PBMCs. The TCR originated in a male donor in good health and CMV-seronegative. Here the CDR3 DNA reads TGTGCCAGCAGCTTAGTGGCGGGGGACGACGAGCAGTACTTC. This sequence encodes CASSLVAGDDEQYF.